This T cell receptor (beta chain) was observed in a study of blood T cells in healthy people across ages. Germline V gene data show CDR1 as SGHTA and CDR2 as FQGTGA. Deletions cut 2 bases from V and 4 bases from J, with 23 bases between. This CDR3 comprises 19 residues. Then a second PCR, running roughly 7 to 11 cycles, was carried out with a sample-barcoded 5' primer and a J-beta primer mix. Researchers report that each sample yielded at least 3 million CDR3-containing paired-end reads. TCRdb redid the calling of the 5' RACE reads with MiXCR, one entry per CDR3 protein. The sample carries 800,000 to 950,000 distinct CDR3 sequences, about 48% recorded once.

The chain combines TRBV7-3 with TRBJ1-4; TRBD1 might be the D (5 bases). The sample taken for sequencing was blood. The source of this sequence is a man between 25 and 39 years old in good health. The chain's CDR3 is CASSLPPRGDRDDNEKLFF. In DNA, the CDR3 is TGTGCCAGCAGCTTACCTCCGCGGGGGGACCGGGACGATAATGAAAAACTGTTTTTT. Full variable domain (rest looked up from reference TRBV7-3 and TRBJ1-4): GAGVSQTPSNKVTEKGKYVELRCDPISGHTALYWYRQSLGQGPEFLIYFQGTGAADDSGLPNDRFFAVRPEGSVSTLKIQRTERGDSAVYLCASSLPPRGDRDDNEKLFFGSGTQLSVL.